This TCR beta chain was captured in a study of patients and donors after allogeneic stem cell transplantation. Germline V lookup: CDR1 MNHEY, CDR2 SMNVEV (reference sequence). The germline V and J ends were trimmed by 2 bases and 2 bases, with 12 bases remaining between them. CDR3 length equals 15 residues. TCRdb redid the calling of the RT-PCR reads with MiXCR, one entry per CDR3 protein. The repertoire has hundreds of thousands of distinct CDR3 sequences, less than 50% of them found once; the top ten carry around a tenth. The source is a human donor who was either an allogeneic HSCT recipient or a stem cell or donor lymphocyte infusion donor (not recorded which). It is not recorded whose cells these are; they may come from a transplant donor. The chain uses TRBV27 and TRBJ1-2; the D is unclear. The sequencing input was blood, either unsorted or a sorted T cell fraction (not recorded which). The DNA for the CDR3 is TGTGCCAGCAGTTTAACGTGGACTGGGAACTATGGCTACACCTTC. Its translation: CASSLTWTGNYGYTF.